This TCR beta chain was identified in a study of technical replicates of blood from a few donors. TCRdb keeps only in-frame clones here, not all; method: immunoSEQ multiplex PCR. This sample has approximately 81,000 clones; 95% occur once, and the top ten carry roughly 0.4%. Germline CDR1 and CDR2: SGHTA and FQGNSA. This CDR3 region has 16 residues. V was clipped by 5 bases and J by 6 bases, with 20 bases between them. The sample taken for sequencing was T cells isolated from PBMCs. This sequence joins TRBV7-2 and TRBJ2-1, with D possibly matching TRBD2 (7 bases). This TCR derives from a human donor in good health. CDR3 sequence reads: CASSHRGGVRGNEQFF. The CDR3 DNA reads as TGTGCCAGCAGCCATAGGGGGGGGGTAAGGGGCAATGAGCAGTTCTTC.